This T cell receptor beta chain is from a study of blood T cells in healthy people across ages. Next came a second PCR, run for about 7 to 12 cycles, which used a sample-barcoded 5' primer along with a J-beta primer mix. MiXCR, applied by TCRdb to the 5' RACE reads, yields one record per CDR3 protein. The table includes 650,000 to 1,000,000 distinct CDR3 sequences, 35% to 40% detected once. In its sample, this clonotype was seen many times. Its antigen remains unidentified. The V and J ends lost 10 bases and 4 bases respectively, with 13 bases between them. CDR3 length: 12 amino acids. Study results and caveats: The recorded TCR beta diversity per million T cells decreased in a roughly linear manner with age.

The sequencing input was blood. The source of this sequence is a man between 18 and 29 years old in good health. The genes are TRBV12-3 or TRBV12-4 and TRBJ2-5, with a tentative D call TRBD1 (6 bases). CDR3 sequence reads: CATAGVLETQYF. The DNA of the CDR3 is TGTGCCACAGCAGGGGTTTTAGAGACCCAGTACTTC.